Included here is one TCR beta chain sequence, with context. Per the original methods: How many nucleated cells were present was estimated from reference gene primer amplification. Sequencing used immunoSEQ multiplex PCR; TCRdb keeps in-frame clones, though not all of them. V and J calls and clone size are those listed in that table; D and trimming were worked out from the DNA. Seen here are about 390,000 clones, approximately 87% observed once, and the top ten hold about 2.5%. While infection was still active, Seattle patients were enrolled and then followed longitudinally. The record originates from a study of blood T cell repertoires in COVID-19. Study-level background: Specimens from acute and convalescent COVID-19 originated in the United States, Italy and Spain.

With 3 bases removed from V and 3 bases from J, the gap between germline ends came to 11 bases. Germline CDR1 and CDR2: LNHDA and SQIVND (reference sequence). This CDR3 is 14 amino acids long. This sequence originates from an older woman with COVID-19, enrolled during active disease. The chain couples TRBV19 to TRBJ1-1, with a tentative D call TRBD1 (5 bases). Sequenced: peripheral blood. DNA of the CDR3: TGTGCCAGTAGTATTCGACCCAGGGACACTGAAGCTTTCTTT. Translated, it gives CASSIRPRDTEAFF.